The clone carrying this T cell receptor (beta chain) has at least ten counts. Its cognate antigen is unknown. These data are taken from a study of T cells after yellow fever vaccination. The study, taken as a whole, reports: The booster saw the reappearance of most primary-vaccination clones (around 96% CD4, around 90% CD8).

V was cut by 5 bases and J by 5 bases, with 9 bases left in between. CDR1 is SGHTA and CDR2 is FQGNSA in the germline V gene. The CDR3 covers 13 residues. TCRdb processed the 5' RACE reads anew with MiXCR; each CDR3 protein has one entry. The sample has 100,000 to 150,000 distinct CDR3 sequences, roughly 6.7% seen once. This clonotype was sampled from a man younger than 35 who received the YFV17D yellow fever vaccine. This material consisted of CD4+ T cells sorted from PBMCs, taken 9 to 10 days after the first yellow fever vaccination. This rearrangement joins TRBV7-2 to TRBJ2-2, with TRBD1 as a possible D gene (5 bases). The CDR3: CASSHRQTGELFF. DNA for the CDR3: TGTGCCAGCAGCCACAGACAGACCGGGGAGCTGTTTTTT. The complete variable domain, with remaining parts taken from reference TRBV7-2 and TRBJ2-2, reads GAGVSQSPSNKVTEKGKDVELRCDPISGHTALYWYRQSLGQGLEFLIYFQGNSAPDKSGLPSDRFSAERTGGSVSTLTIQRTQQEDSAVYLCASSHRQTGELFFGEGSRLTVL.